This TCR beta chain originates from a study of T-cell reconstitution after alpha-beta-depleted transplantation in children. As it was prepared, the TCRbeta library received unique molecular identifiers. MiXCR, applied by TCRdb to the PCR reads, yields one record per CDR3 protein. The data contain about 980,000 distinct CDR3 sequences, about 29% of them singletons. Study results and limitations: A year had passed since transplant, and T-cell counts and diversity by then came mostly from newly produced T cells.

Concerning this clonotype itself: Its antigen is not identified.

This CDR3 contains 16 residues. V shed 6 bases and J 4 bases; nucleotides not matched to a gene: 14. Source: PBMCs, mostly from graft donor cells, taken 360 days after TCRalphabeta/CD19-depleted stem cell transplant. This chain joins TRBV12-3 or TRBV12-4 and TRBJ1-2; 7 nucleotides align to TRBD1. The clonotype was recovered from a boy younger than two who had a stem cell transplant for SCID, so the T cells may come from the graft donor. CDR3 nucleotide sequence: TGTGCCAGCAGCCCGGGACAGCTAAACCTCGCCTATGGCTACACCTTC. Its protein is CASSPGQLNLAYGYTF.